The 27 T cell receptor beta chains reported below all come from one sample, sequenced in a study of blood T cells in healthy people across ages (dated by TCRdb to the mid-2010s). The library was produced with 5' RACE. Sequencing was carried out with an Illumina HiSeq 2500. A second 7 to 11 cycle PCR used a sample-barcoded 5' primer and a J-beta primer mix. TCRdb itself trimmed the public reads at Q25 with fastp, ran MiXCR and retained productive beta chains. Rows are combined by CDR3 protein, so each entry shows the most common genes and DNA. The sample records about 970,000 distinct CDR3 sequences, roughly 50% of which are singletons. The ten largest clones add up to roughly 23% of the sample. The material sequenced was blood. All receptors derive from an older woman in good health.

This clonotype has more than one count but fewer than ten. This chain connects TRBV28 to TRBJ2-3; the D is unclear. Germline values: CDR1 MDHEN, CDR2 SYDVKM. V shed 11 bases and J shed 5 bases, with 14 bases lying between them. The CDR3 contains 12 residues. CDR3 sequence: CACSLGIDTQYF. Written as DNA, the CDR3 is TGTGCCTGCTCTCTGGGCATAGATACGCAGTATTTT.

J is TRBJ2-5 and V is TRBV6-5; possibly TRBD2 for D (6 bases). The CDR3 extends over 14 amino acids. V was trimmed by 6 bases and J by 11 bases, leaving 22 bases between them. Germline V lookup: CDR1 MNHEY, CDR2 SVGAGI. CDR3 coding DNA: TGTGCCAGCAGATTCCCCGGGACGGGGGATGAGCAGTACTTC. Residues: CASRFPGTGDEQYF.

The chain recombines TRBV20-1 with TRBJ2-5, with TRBD1 as a possible D gene (6 bases). The germline CDR1 and CDR2 sequences are DFQATT and SNEGSKA (reference sequence). The CDR3 extends over 13 amino acids. The V gene lost 5 bases and the J gene lost 2 bases, with 12 bases spanning the gap. The CDR3 loop is CSADRTVQETQYF. DNA for the CDR3: TGCAGTGCTGACCGGACAGTTCAAGAGACCCAGTACTTC.

This chain uses TRBV20-1 with TRBJ2-5; no definite D call. Trimming took 4 bases from V and 5 from J, leaving 11 bases between them. In germline, CDR1 is DFQATT, CDR2 SNEGSKA (reference sequence). This CDR3 contains 12 residues. The CDR3 reads CSAILGLETQYF. For the CDR3, the DNA is TGCAGTGCTATTCTGGGTCTGGAGACCCAGTACTTC.

The chain joins TRBV25-1 to TRBJ2-5, with D maybe TRBD2 (5 bases). Germline V CDR1 and CDR2: MGHDK, SYGVNS. The CDR3 runs 13 residues. Trimming stripped 5 bases from V and 11 bases from J, with 18 bases between. CDR3 in amino acids: CASSPMGDCGQYF. CDR3 in DNA: TGTGCCAGCAGTCCTATGGGAGATTGCGGGCAGTACTTC.

This clonotype was seen only a few times. A much bigger clone sits one base away, suggesting this may be a read error. The chain uses TRBV7-9 and TRBJ1-2; 9 nucleotides align to TRBD1. The CDR3 is 15 amino acids. Germline CDR1 SEHNR, CDR2 FQNEAQ (reference sequence). The CDR3 is CASSSTGQGQYDYTF. CDR3 DNA sequence: TGTGCCAGCAGCTCGACGGGACAGGGCCAATATGACTACACCTTC.

The V and J genes are TRBV29-1 and TRBJ2-4; 14 bases agree with TRBD2. Near its end, the DNA agrees better with TRBJ2-7, so the J call may be wrong. The V gene's germline CDR1 is SQVTM and CDR2 ANQGSEA. CDR3 length: 16 amino acids. In DNA form, the CDR3 reads TGCAGCGTGGAGGGACTAGCGGGAGCGATCGTTAGCGAGCAGTACTTC. This gives the protein CSVEGLAGAIVSEQYF.

J is TRBJ2-1 and V is TRBV6-2 or TRBV6-3; 14 bases agree with TRBD2. CDR1 is MNHEY and CDR2 is SVGEGT in the germline V gene. V lost 6 bases to trimming and J lost 7 bases; unmatched junction nucleotides: 8. The CDR3 loop spans 16 amino acids. The CDR3 DNA reads as TGTGCCAGCAGCCCGACTAGCGGGAGGGCCGGTAATGAGCAGTTCTTC. It translates to CASSPTSGRAGNEQFF.

This clonotype was picked up one time. This chain connects TRBV20-1 to TRBJ1-5; 7 bases are shared with TRBD1. This CDR3 is built from 14 residues. CDR1 DFQATT and CDR2 SNEGSKA come from the germline V gene (reference sequence). Trimming cost V 4 bases and J 5 bases; bases outside gene matches: 8. The CDR3 coding sequence is TGCAGTGCTACTCAACAGGGGATCGATCAGCCCCAGCATTTT. Its protein product is CSATQQGIDQPQHF.

The J gene is TRBJ2-5, the V gene TRBV29-1; TRBD2 matches 10 bases. The CDR3 is 18 amino acids. Trimming cost V 3 bases and J 5 bases; bases outside gene matches: 18. Germline values: CDR1 SQVTM, CDR2 ANQGSEA. The CDR3 spells CSVEKVLAGEGSAETQYF. In DNA form, the CDR3 reads TGCAGCGTTGAGAAAGTCCTAGCGGGAGAGGGGTCGGCGGAGACCCAGTACTTC.

In its sample, this clonotype was seen a few times. The chain joins TRBV29-1 to TRBJ2-7; perhaps TRBD1 as D (6 bases). Germline V lookup: CDR1 SQVTM, CDR2 ANQGSEA. There are 14 residues in the CDR3. V lost 6 bases and J lost 3, with 18 bases in between. The CDR3 coding sequence is TGCAGCGTCACCTCCGGAATGACAGGCTACGAGCAGTACTTC. Protein sequence: CSVTSGMTGYEQYF.

The V gene is TRBV4-1, the J gene TRBJ2-5; D gene unclear. Germline-derived CDR1 and CDR2 are MGHRA and YSYEKL. The CDR3 runs 14 residues. The germline V and J ends were trimmed by 4 bases and 1 base, with 10 bases remaining between them. The CDR3 nucleotides read TGCGCCAGCAGCCCCGAAAACATCCAAGAGACCCAGTACTTC. Protein sequence: CASSPENIQETQYF.

For this clonotype: The junction and the germline gene differ at one end; a read error may be behind it. The rearrangement links TRBV27 to TRBJ2-1; D not certain. This CDR3 is 12 amino acids long. In germline, CDR1 is MNHEY, CDR2 SMNVEV (reference sequence). As DNA, the CDR3 is TGTGCCAGCAGCCATATAGGGAATGGGCAGTTCTTC. It translates to CASSHIGNGQFF.

The rearrangement joins TRBV6-1 to TRBJ2-5; D is perhaps TRBD2 (6 bases). The DNA end is more similar to TRBJ2-7, so the J call may be wrong. The CDR3 totals 13 residues. Germline loops: CDR1 MNHNS, CDR2 SASEGT. Here the CDR3 reads CASSERPGDEQYF. The CDR3 region has the DNA TGTGCCAGCAGTGAAAGGCCGGGGGACGAGCAGTACTTC.

The chain has TRBV12-3 or TRBV12-4 and TRBJ2-4; TRBD2 is a possible D gene (6 bases). The CDR3 extends over 16 amino acids. Trimming removed 2 bases at V and 2 bases at J, with 13 bases between. Here the CDR3 DNA reads TGTGCCAGCAGTTTAATACTAGCCAGGACCAAAAACATTCAGTACTTC. It codes for CASSLILARTKNIQYF.

The sample holds a few counts of this clonotype. The CDR3 DNA sequence: TGTGCCAGCAGTTACGGGCCAAACACTGAAGCTTTCTTT. Translating gives CASSYGPNTEAFF. The chain uses TRBV6-5 and TRBJ1-1, with D uncertain. CDR3 size: 13 residues. Germline assignment: CDR1 MNHEY and CDR2 SVGAGI. V lost 2 bases and J lost 2, with 6 bases in between.

V and J are TRBV20-1 and TRBJ1-1, with TRBD1 matching 8 bases. The CDR3 contains 17 residues. V gave up 4 bases and J gave up 0 bases; unmatched junction bases: 13. Germline assignment: CDR1 DFQATT and CDR2 SNEGSKA (reference sequence). CDR3 loop: CSATLRQGLSLNTEAFF. The DNA of the CDR3 is TGCAGTGCTACCCTTAGACAGGGGTTATCCCTGAACACTGAAGCTTTCTTT.

The chain combines TRBV6-5 with TRBJ2-1; tentative D call: TRBD1 (6 bases). This CDR3 region has 16 residues. The germline V and J ends were trimmed by 3 bases and 3 bases, with 15 bases remaining between them. Germline CDR1 and CDR2: MNHEY and SVGAGI. The CDR3 DNA follows: TGTGCCAGCAGTTATTCAGGGGTCCGGGGCTACAATGAGCAGTTCTTC. This sequence encodes CASSYSGVRGYNEQFF.

This rearrangement joins TRBV5-6 to TRBJ2-3; TRBD2 agrees at 10 bases. The trim removed 5 bases at V and 8 bases at J, leaving 8 bases unmatched. Germline V gives CDR1 SGHDT, CDR2 YYEEEE. The CDR3 loop spans 14 amino acids. The chain's CDR3 is CASRMRSGRFTQYF. The CDR3 DNA is TGTGCCAGCAGAATGCGTAGCGGGAGGTTTACGCAGTATTTT.

CDR3 nucleotides: TGTGCCAGCAGTTTGAGGGTACTCTCTGGGGCCAACGTCCTGACTTTC. Residues: CASSLRVLSGANVLTF. This chain joins TRBV28 and TRBJ2-6; perhaps TRBD2 as D (5 bases). Trimming cost V 3 bases and J 0 bases, with 9 bases left between them. Germline V gene data show CDR1 as MDHEN and CDR2 as SYDVKM. This CDR3 spans 16 amino acids.

The chain combines TRBV6-5 with TRBJ2-1, with 13 bases identical to TRBD2. The length of the CDR3 is 15 residues. The germline CDR1 and CDR2 sequences are MNHEY and SVGAGI. V lost 7 bases, J lost 5 bases, and 5 bases stayed unmatched. In DNA form, the CDR3 reads TGTGCCAGCACCGAGGGACTAGCGGGAAACAATGAGCAGTTCTTC. Its protein product is CASTEGLAGNNEQFF.

The V call is TRBV5-1, the J call TRBJ2-1; D is tentatively TRBD1 or TRBD2 (5 bases each). This CDR3 has 15 residues. CDR1 and CDR2 (germline): SGHRS, YFSETQ. The V end was cut by 0 bases, the J end by 6 bases, with 13 bases between. The CDR3, as DNA: TGCGCCAGCAGCTTGGGGGACGTACGCACCAATGAGCAGTTCTTC. Its protein is CASSLGDVRTNEQFF. The variable domain in full, with the rest retrieved from reference TRBV5-1 and TRBJ2-1, is KAGVTQTPRYLIKTRGQQVTLSCSPISGHRSVSWYQQTPGQGLQFLFEYFSETQRNKGNFPGRFSGRQFSNSRSEMNVSTLELGDSALYLCASSLGDVRTNEQFFGPGTRLTVL.

CDR3 protein: CASSEIGTSYEQYF. The DNA of the CDR3 is TGTGCCAGCAGTGAAATTGGCACATCCTACGAGCAGTACTTC. This chain connects TRBV6-1 to TRBJ2-7, with D hard to call. V lost 2 bases to trimming and J lost 1 base, with 9 bases between them. From germline, CDR1 is MNHNS and CDR2 SASEGT. The CDR3 is 14 amino acids.

The chain couples TRBV27 to TRBJ2-7; D not resolved. With 4 bases removed from V and 2 bases from J, the gap between germline ends came to 15 bases. Germline CDR1 MNHEY, CDR2 SMNVEV (reference sequence). The CDR3 has 15 residues. CDR3 protein: CASSSTSGPPYEQYF. The CDR3 DNA follows: TGTGCCAGCAGTTCTACCAGTGGACCACCCTACGAGCAGTACTTC.

The chain links TRBV27 to TRBJ2-2; D might be TRBD1 or TRBD2, each matching 5 bases. The V gene's germline CDR1 is MNHEY and CDR2 SMNVEV (reference sequence). The CDR3 spans 17 residues. V lost 6 bases and J lost 0, with 17 bases in between. The CDR3 sequence is CASSLPTQGPNTGELFF. The CDR3 bases are TGTGCCAGCAGCCTACCCACCCAGGGACCGAACACCGGGGAGCTGTTTTTT.

The V gene is TRBV20-1, the J gene TRBJ1-5; a possible D gene is TRBD1 (5 bases). The V end lost 4 bases, the J end lost 4 bases, and 11 bases lay between the germline ends. This CDR3 contains 13 residues. CDR1 and CDR2 (germline): DFQATT, SNEGSKA (reference sequence). CDR3 protein: CSATGFWNQPQHF. CDR3 sequence (DNA): TGCAGTGCTACAGGGTTTTGGAATCAGCCCCAGCATTTT.

This clonotype was observed a few times. The chain links TRBV10-1 to TRBJ2-5; D could derive from TRBD1 or TRBD2 (6 bases each). CDR3 size: 14 residues. V lost 5 bases and J lost 2, with 12 bases in between. CDR1 and CDR2 from the germline V gene are WNHNN and SYGVQD (reference sequence). The CDR3 reads CASSRGGNQETQYF. The CDR3 DNA follows: TGCGCCAGCAGTAGAGGGGGGAATCAAGAGACCCAGTACTTC.